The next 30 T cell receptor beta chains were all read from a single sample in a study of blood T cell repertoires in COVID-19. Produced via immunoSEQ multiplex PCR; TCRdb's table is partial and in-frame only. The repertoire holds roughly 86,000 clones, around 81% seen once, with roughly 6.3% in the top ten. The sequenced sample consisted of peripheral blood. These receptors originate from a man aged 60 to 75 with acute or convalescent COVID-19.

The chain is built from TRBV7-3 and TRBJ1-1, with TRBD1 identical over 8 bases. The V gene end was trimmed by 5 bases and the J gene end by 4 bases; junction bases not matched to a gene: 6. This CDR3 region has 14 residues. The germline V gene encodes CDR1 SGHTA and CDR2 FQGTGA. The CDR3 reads CASSPGQGITEAFF. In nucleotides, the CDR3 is TGTGCCAGCAGCCCCGGACAGGGAATCACTGAAGCTTTCTTT.

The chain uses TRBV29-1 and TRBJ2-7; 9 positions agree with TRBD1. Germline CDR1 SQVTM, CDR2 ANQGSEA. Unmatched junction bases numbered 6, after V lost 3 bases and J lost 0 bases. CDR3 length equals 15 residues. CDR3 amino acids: CSVDLEDRGSYEQYF. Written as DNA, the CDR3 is TGCAGCGTTGATCTGGAGGACAGGGGCTCCTACGAGCAGTACTTC.

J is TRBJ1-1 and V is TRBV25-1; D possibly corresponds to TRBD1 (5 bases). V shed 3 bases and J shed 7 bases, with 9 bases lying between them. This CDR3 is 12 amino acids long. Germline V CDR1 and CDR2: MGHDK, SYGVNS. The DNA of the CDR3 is TGTGCCAGCAGTGACAGGGTGGGTGAAGCTTTCTTT. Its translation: CASSDRVGEAFF. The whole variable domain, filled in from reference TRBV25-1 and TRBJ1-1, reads EADIYQTPRYLVIGTGKKITLECSQTMGHDKMYWYQQDPGMELHLIHYSYGVNSTEKGDLSSESTVSRIRTEHFPLTLESARPSHTSQYLCASSDRVGEAFFGQGTRLTVV.

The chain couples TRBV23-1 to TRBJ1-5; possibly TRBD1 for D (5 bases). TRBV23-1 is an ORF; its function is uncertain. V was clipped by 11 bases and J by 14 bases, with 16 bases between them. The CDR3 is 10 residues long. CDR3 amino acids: CAHIRPGEHF. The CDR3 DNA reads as TGCGCCCACATTCGTCCGGGGGAGCATTTT.

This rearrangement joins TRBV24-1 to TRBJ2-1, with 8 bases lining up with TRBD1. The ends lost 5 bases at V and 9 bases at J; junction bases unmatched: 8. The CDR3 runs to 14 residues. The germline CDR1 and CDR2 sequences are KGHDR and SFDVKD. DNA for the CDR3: TGTGCCACCAGTGCTCTGGACAGGGTGGGTGAGCAGTTCTTC. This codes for CATSALDRVGEQFF.

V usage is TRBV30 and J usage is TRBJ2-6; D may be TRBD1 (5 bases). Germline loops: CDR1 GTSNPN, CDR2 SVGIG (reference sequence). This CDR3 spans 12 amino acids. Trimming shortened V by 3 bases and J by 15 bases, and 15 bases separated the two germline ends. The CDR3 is CAWRGLRGALTF. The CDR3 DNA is TGTGCCTGGAGGGGGCTGCGCGGTGCCCTGACTTTC.

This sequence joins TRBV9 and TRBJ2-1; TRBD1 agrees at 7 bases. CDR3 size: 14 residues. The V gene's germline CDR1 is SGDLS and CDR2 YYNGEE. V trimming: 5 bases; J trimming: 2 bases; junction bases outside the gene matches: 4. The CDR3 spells CASSKTGTYNEQFF. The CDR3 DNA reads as TGTGCCAGCAGTAAGACAGGGACCTACAATGAGCAGTTCTTC.

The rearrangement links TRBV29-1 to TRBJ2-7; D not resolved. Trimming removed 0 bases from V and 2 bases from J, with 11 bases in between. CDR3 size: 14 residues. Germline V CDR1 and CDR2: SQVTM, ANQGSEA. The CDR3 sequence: CSVEDGTDTYEQYF. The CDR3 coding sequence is TGCAGCGTTGAAGATGGTACAGATACCTACGAGCAGTACTTC.

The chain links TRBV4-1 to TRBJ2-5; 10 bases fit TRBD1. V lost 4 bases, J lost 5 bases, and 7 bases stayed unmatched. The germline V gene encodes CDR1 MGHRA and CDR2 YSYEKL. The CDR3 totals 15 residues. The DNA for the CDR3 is TGCGCCAGCAGCCTTAAGACAGGGGGCATCGAGACCCAGTACTTC. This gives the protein CASSLKTGGIETQYF.

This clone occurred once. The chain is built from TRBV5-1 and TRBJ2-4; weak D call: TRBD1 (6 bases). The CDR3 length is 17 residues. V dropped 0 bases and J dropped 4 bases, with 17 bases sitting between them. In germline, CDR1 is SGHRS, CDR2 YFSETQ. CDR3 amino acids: CASSLVYRVDPKNIQYF. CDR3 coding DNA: TGCGCCAGCAGCTTGGTATACAGGGTGGATCCAAAAAACATTCAGTACTTC. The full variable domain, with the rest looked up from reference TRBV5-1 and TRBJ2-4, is KAGVTQTPRYLIKTRGQQVTLSCSPISGHRSVSWYQQTPGQGLQFLFEYFSETQRNKGNFPGRFSGRQFSNSRSEMNVSTLELGDSALYLCASSLVYRVDPKNIQYFGAGTRLSVL.

For the CDR3, the DNA is TGTGCCAGCAGGCACAATAATCAGCCCCAGCATTTT. It translates to CASRHNNQPQHF. The rearrangement joins TRBV6-5 to TRBJ1-5; no clear D gene. In germline, CDR1 is MNHEY, CDR2 SVGAGI. The CDR3 runs to 12 residues. V lost 6 bases, J lost 4 bases, and 7 bases lay in between.

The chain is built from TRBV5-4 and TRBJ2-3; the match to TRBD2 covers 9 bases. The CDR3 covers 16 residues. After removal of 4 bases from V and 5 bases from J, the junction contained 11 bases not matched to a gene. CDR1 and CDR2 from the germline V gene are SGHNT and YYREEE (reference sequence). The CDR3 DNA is TGTGCCAGCAGCGCCTGGGCAGCGGGGGGTAGAGATACGCAGTATTTT. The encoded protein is CASSAWAAGGRDTQYF.

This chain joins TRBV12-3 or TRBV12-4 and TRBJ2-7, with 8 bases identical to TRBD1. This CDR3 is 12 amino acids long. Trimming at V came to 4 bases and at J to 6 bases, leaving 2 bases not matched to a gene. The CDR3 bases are TGTGCCAGCAGTTCGACAGGGGTCGAGCAGTACTTC. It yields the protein CASSSTGVEQYF.

CDR3 coding DNA: TGTGCCAGTAGTATAGATGGGGACAAAGGCGAAGTCTATAGCAATCAGCCCCAGCATTTT. It is translated as CASSIDGDKGEVYSNQPQHF. The V and J genes are TRBV19 and TRBJ1-5; the D gene is possibly TRBD1 (6 bases). CDR1 and CDR2 (germline): LNHDA, SQIVND (reference sequence). Trimming took 0 bases from V and 0 from J, leaving 21 bases between them. The CDR3 runs 20 residues.

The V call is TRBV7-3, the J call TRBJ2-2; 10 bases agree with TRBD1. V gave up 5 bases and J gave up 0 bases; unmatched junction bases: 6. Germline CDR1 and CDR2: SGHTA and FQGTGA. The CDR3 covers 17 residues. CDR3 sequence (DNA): TGTGCCAGCAGCACCGCCGGGACAGGGGCGAACACCGGGGAGCTGTTTTTT. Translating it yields CASSTAGTGANTGELFF.

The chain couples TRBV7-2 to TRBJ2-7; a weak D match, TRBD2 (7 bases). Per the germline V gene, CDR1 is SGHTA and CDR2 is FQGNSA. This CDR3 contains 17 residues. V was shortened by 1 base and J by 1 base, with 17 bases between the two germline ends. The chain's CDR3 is CASSLGPWGGSSYEQYF. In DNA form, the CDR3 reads TGTGCCAGCAGCTTAGGGCCTTGGGGGGGCTCTTCCTACGAGCAGTACTTC. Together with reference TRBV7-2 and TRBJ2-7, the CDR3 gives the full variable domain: GAGVSQSPSNKVTEKGKDVELRCDPISGHTALYWYRQSLGQGLEFLIYFQGNSAPDKSGLPSDRFSAERTGGSVSTLTIQRTQQEDSAVYLCASSLGPWGGSSYEQYFGPGTRLTVT.

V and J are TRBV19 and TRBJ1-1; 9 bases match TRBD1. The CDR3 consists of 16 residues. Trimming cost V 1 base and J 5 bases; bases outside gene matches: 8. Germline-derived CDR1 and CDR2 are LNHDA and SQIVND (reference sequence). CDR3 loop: CASSIGSGTGKTEAFF. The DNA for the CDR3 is TGTGCCAGTAGTATAGGCTCCGGGACAGGGAAAACTGAAGCTTTCTTT.

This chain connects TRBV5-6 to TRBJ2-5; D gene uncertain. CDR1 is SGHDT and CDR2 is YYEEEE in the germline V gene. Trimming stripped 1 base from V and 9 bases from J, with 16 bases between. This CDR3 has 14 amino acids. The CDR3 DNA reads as TGTGCCAGCAGCTTGTATATACCCCAACAAGCCCAGTACTTC. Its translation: CASSLYIPQQAQYF.

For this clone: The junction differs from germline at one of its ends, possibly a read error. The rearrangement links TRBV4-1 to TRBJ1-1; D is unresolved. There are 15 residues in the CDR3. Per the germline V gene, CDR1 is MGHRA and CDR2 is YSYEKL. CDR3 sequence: CASRQGSLQNTEAFF. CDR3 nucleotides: TGCGCCAGCAGACAAGGAAGTTTACAGAACACTGAAGCTTTCTTT.

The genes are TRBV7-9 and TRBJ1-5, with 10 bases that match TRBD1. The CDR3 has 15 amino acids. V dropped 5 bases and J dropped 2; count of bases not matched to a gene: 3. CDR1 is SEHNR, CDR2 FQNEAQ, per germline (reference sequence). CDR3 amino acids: CASSPGTGGNQPQHF. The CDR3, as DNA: TGTGCCAGCAGCCCCGGGACAGGGGGCAATCAGCCCCAGCATTTT.

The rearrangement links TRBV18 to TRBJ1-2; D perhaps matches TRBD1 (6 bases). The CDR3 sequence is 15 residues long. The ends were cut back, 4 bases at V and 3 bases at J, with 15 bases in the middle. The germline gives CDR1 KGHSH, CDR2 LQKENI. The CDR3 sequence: CASSLLRDTHYGYTF. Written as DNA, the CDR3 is TGTGCCAGCTCACTCCTCCGGGACACACACTATGGCTACACCTTC.

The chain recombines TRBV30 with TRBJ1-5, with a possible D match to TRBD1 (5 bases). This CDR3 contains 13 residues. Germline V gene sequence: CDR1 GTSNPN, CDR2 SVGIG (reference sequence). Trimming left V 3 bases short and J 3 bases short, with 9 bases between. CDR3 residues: CAWSAGNNQPQHF. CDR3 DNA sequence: TGTGCCTGGAGCGCAGGGAACAATCAGCCCCAGCATTTT.

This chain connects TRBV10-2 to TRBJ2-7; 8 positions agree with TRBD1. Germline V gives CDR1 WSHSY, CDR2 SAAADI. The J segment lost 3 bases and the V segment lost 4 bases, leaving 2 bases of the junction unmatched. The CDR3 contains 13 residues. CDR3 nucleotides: TGCGCCAGCAGTGTTGGACAGGGCTACGAGCAGTACTTC. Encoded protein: CASSVGQGYEQYF.

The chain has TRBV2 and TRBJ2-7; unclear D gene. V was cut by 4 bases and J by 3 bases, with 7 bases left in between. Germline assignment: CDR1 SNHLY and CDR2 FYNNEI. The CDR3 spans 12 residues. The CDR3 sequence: CASSGLNYEQYF. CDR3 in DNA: TGTGCCAGCAGTGGACTGAACTACGAGCAGTACTTC.

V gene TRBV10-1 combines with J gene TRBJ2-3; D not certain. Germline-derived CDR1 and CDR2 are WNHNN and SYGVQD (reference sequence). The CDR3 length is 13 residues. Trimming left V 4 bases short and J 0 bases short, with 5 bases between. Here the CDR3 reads CASSVGSTDTQYF. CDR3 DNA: TGCGCCAGCAGTGTTGGCAGCACAGATACGCAGTATTTT.

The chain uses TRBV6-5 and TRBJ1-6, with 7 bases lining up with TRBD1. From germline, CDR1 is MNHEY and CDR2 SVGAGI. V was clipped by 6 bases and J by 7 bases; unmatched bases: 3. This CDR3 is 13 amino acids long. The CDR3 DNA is TGTGCCAGCAGGATCAGGGGGAATTCACCCCTCCACTTT. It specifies CASRIRGNSPLHF.

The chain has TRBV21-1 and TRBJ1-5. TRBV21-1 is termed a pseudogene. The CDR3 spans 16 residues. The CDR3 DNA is TGTGCCAGCAGCAAGGGTGGCGGATTTCTCAATCAGCCCCAGCATTTT. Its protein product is CASSKGGGFLNQPQHF.

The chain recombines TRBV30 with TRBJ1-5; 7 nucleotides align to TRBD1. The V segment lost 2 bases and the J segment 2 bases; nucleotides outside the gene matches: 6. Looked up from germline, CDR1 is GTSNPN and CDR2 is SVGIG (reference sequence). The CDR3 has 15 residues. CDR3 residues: CAWSITTGGNQPQHF. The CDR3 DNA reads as TGTGCCTGGAGTATTACCACAGGGGGCAATCAGCCCCAGCATTTT.

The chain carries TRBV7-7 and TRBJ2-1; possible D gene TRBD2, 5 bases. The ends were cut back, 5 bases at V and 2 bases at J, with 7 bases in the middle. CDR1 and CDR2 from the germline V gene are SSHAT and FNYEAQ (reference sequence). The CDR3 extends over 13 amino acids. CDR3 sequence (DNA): TGTGCCAGCAGCGCCGGGACCTACAATGAGCAGTTCTTC. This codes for CASSAGTYNEQFF.

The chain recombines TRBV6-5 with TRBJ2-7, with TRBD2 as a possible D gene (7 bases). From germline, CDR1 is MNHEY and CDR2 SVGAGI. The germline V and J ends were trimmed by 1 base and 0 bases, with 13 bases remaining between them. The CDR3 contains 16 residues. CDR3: CASSYYSGGSSYEQYF. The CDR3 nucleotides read TGTGCCAGCAGTTACTATTCGGGGGGCTCCTCCTACGAGCAGTACTTC.